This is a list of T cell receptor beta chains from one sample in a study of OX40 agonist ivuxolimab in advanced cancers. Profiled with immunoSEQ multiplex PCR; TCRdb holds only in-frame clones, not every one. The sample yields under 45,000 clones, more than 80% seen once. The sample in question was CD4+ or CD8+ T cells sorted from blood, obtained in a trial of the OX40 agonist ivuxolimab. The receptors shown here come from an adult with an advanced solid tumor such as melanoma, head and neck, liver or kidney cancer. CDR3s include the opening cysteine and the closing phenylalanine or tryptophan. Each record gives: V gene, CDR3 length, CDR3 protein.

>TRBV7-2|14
CASSQDGTNQPQHF
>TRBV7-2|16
CASSFRLSGVTDTQYF
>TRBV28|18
CASSLFSWDKGGNQPQHF
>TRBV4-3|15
CASSSSQGTGYGYTF
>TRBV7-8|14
CASSLVGGPTEAFF
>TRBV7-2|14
CASSRTSGAYEQYF
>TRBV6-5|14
CASSAGRVHNEQFF
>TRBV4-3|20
CASSQDFGRGAGYDQETQYF
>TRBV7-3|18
CASSQPGLAVVSYNEQFF
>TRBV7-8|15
CASSLDRQGDYEQYF